This is a list of T cell receptor beta chains from one sample in a study of T cell clones after liver transplantation. Profiled with immunoSEQ multiplex PCR; TCRdb holds only in-frame clones, not every one. The table lists approximately 100,000 clones, roughly four fifths of them singletons. The specimen comprised CD4+ T cells from blood, sampled approximately 50 months after liver transplant. The receptors come from a human patient who received a liver transplant. The graft donor may be the source of some T cells. Each CDR3 is given with its conserved first and last residue. The D gene is left open where the match is weak. Expanded clones get a size class; other rows say once, few or many, or leave the size out.

v_gene: TRBV7-3; j_gene: TRBJ2-3; d_gene: TRBD2; abundance: -; CDR3nt: TGTGCCAGCAGCTTAGGACGGGAGGGCATTGATACGCAGTATTTT; CDR3aa: CASSLGREGIDTQYF
v_gene: TRBV27; j_gene: TRBJ1-5; d_gene: TRBD1; abundance: -; CDR3nt: TGTGCCAGCAGTAAGGACAGGGTGGGCAATCAGCCCCAGCATTTT; CDR3aa: CASSKDRVGNQPQHF
v_gene: TRBV6-5; j_gene: TRBJ2-7; d_gene: TRBD1; abundance: -; CDR3nt: TGTGCCAGCAGTGACAGGGAACCTTTCGGCGAGCAGTACTTC; CDR3aa: CASSDREPFGEQYF
v_gene: TRBV13; j_gene: TRBJ1-2; d_gene: TRBD1; abundance: -; CDR3nt: TGTGCCAGCCGACAGGCCCGGGCACAGGGCAGGAAGACAGGGAACTATGGCTACACCTTC; CDR3aa: CASRQARAQGRKTGNYGYTF
v_gene: TRBV4-1; j_gene: TRBJ1-3; d_gene: TRBD1; abundance: -; CDR3nt: TGCGCCAGCAGCCACGCGGACAGGGCTGGAAACACCATATATTTT; CDR3aa: CASSHADRAGNTIYF
v_gene: TRBV7-3; j_gene: TRBJ1-3; d_gene: -; abundance: -; CDR3nt: TGTGCCAGCAGCGCGGCGTCAGACGGAGGCAACACCATATATTTT; CDR3aa: CASSAASDGGNTIYF
v_gene: TRBV11-2; j_gene: TRBJ2-4; d_gene: -; abundance: -; CDR3nt: TGTGCCAGCAGTTCCCGGGCCCCCCAGGCCAAAAACATTCAGTACTTC; CDR3aa: CASSSRAPQAKNIQYF
v_gene: TRBV2; j_gene: TRBJ2-7; d_gene: -; abundance: -; CDR3nt: TGTGCCAGCAGGGAAGATTACGAGCAGTACTTC; CDR3aa: CASREDYEQYF
v_gene: TRBV29-1; j_gene: TRBJ2-1; d_gene: -; abundance: -; CDR3nt: TGCAGCGTTGGCTACAATGAGCAGTTCTTC; CDR3aa: CSVGYNEQFF
v_gene: TRBV27; j_gene: TRBJ2-5; d_gene: -; abundance: -; CDR3nt: TGTGCCAGCAGTCGCTCGCCACAGGGTAGTGGGACCAGGGCCCAGTACTTC; CDR3aa: CASSRSPQGSGTRAQYF
v_gene: TRBV6-1; j_gene: TRBJ1-4; d_gene: TRBD1; abundance: -; CDR3nt: TGTGCCAGCAGTGAACCGGGACAGGGGGCAACTAATGAAAAACTGTTTTTT; CDR3aa: CASSEPGQGATNEKLFF
v_gene: TRBV27; j_gene: TRBJ2-2; d_gene: -; abundance: -; CDR3nt: TGTGCCAGCACCCAGGGGAGAGTTAACACCGGGGAGCTGTTTTTT; CDR3aa: CASTQGRVNTGELFF
v_gene: TRBV9; j_gene: TRBJ2-1; d_gene: TRBD1; abundance: -; CDR3nt: TGTGCCAGCAGCGTAAGTCCCGGGACAGGGAGGACGGCCCACAATGAGCAGTTCTTC; CDR3aa: CASSVSPGTGRTAHNEQFF
v_gene: TRBV6-6; j_gene: TRBJ2-1; d_gene: -; abundance: -; CDR3nt: TGTGCCAGCAGCAAGGACGCGGGGAGCTCCTACAATGAGCAGTTCTTC; CDR3aa: CASSKDAGSSYNEQFF
v_gene: TRBV6-5; j_gene: TRBJ1-3; d_gene: -; abundance: -; CDR3nt: TGTGCCAGCAGTTACTCGGGGGAATCTGGAAACACCATATATTTT; CDR3aa: CASSYSGESGNTIYF
v_gene: TRBV6-5; j_gene: TRBJ2-2; d_gene: -; abundance: -; CDR3nt: TGTGCCAGCAGTTACGTGGCTTCGGCCGGGGAGCTGTTTTTT; CDR3aa: CASSYVASAGELFF
v_gene: TRBV4-1; j_gene: TRBJ1-6; d_gene: -; abundance: -; CDR3nt: TGCGCCAGCAGCCAAGTGGACGTATCACCCCTCCACTTT; CDR3aa: CASSQVDVSPLHF
v_gene: TRBV7-3; j_gene: TRBJ2-2; d_gene: -; abundance: -; CDR3nt: TGTGCCAGCAGCTTCGGCGACACTACCGGGGAGCTGTTTTTT; CDR3aa: CASSFGDTTGELFF
v_gene: TRBV5-1; j_gene: TRBJ2-7; d_gene: -; abundance: once; CDR3nt: TGCGCCAGCAGCTTTTCCCCCTCCAGGGGAGTCTACAAGCAGTACTTC; CDR3aa: CASSFSPSRGVYKQYF
v_gene: TRBV5-1; j_gene: TRBJ2-2; d_gene: -; abundance: -; CDR3nt: TGCGCCAGCAGCTTGTTGGCGGGAACGAACACCGGGGAGCTGTTTTTT; CDR3aa: CASSLLAGTNTGELFF
v_gene: TRBV13; j_gene: TRBJ1-5; d_gene: -; abundance: -; CDR3nt: TGTGCCAGCAGCTTAGGCCCCCCAGAATATCAGCCCCAGCATTTT; CDR3aa: CASSLGPPEYQPQHF
v_gene: TRBV6-5; j_gene: TRBJ2-7; d_gene: TRBD1; abundance: -; CDR3nt: TGTGCCAGCAGTCCCGGGACAGATCTACGAGGGCAGTACTTC; CDR3aa: CASSPGTDLRGQYF
v_gene: TRBV20-1; j_gene: TRBJ1-4; d_gene: -; abundance: -; CDR3nt: TGCAGTGCTTTGGAAGGTGAAAAACTGTTTTTT; CDR3aa: CSALEGEKLFF
v_gene: TRBV4-2; j_gene: TRBJ2-3; d_gene: TRBD2; abundance: few; CDR3nt: TGTGCCAGCAGCCAAGAAATAGCGGGGGGCACACAGCCTACGCAGTATTTT; CDR3aa: CASSQEIAGGTQPTQYF
v_gene: TRBV18; j_gene: TRBJ2-2; d_gene: -; abundance: -; CDR3nt: TGTGCCAGCTCACCACGGAGTGCGAACACCGGGGAGCTGTTTTTT; CDR3aa: CASSPRSANTGELFF
v_gene: TRBV4-1; j_gene: TRBJ2-7; d_gene: -; abundance: once; CDR3nt: TGCGCCAGCAGCCAAGAGGGATGGGGCGAGCAGTACTTC; CDR3aa: CASSQEGWGEQYF
v_gene: TRBV18; j_gene: TRBJ2-5; d_gene: -; abundance: -; CDR3nt: TGTGCCAGCTCAGGATACAGCCGGGGGGAGACCCAGTACTTC; CDR3aa: CASSGYSRGETQYF
v_gene: TRBV7-2; j_gene: TRBJ1-2; d_gene: TRBD1; abundance: -; CDR3nt: TGTGCCAGCAGCTATAGTCCGGGACAGGGTGCCGGCTACACCTTC; CDR3aa: CASSYSPGQGAGYTF
v_gene: TRBV7-2; j_gene: TRBJ2-5; d_gene: TRBD1; abundance: -; CDR3nt: TGTGCCAGCAGTTATACAGGGGCCGGGGAGACCCAGTACTTC; CDR3aa: CASSYTGAGETQYF
v_gene: TRBV5-1; j_gene: TRBJ1-4; d_gene: -; abundance: -; CDR3nt: TGCGCCAGCAGCTTGGCCGTGGGGGGAGAAAAACTGTTTTTT; CDR3aa: CASSLAVGGEKLFF
v_gene: TRBV19; j_gene: TRBJ2-1; d_gene: TRBD2; abundance: -; CDR3nt: TGTGCCAGTAGTACTCAAAAAAGCGGGGGGTACAGTAATGAGCAGTTCTTC; CDR3aa: CASSTQKSGGYSNEQFF
v_gene: TRBV28; j_gene: TRBJ2-5; d_gene: -; abundance: -; CDR3nt: TGTGCCAGCAGTCCACCGGGAACAAAGACCCAGTACTTC; CDR3aa: CASSPPGTKTQYF
v_gene: TRBV18; j_gene: TRBJ2-1; d_gene: TRBD1; abundance: -; CDR3nt: TGTGCCAGCTCACCCGCAGGGGGTTCCTACAATGAGCAGTTCTTC; CDR3aa: CASSPAGGSYNEQFF
v_gene: TRBV5-1; j_gene: TRBJ1-4; d_gene: TRBD1; abundance: once; CDR3nt: TGCGCTAGCAGCATGGGACAGGGGGATGAAAAACTGTTTTTT; CDR3aa: CASSMGQGDEKLFF
v_gene: TRBV15; j_gene: TRBJ2-2; d_gene: -; abundance: -; CDR3nt: TGTGCCACCAGCAGAGGTCAGAACACCGGGGAGCTGTTTTTT; CDR3aa: CATSRGQNTGELFF
v_gene: TRBV5-4; j_gene: TRBJ2-1; d_gene: -; abundance: -; CDR3nt: TGTGCCAGCAGCGGTCAGGTCAACGAGCAGTTCTTC; CDR3aa: CASSGQVNEQFF
v_gene: TRBV14; j_gene: TRBJ2-6; d_gene: -; abundance: -; CDR3nt: TGTGCCAGCAGCCCCCTGGGGACAAGGCGCTCTGGGGCCAACGTCCTGACTTTC; CDR3aa: CASSPLGTRRSGANVLTF
v_gene: TRBV4-2; j_gene: TRBJ2-2; d_gene: -; abundance: once; CDR3nt: TGTGCCAGCAGCCAAGAAGGGGGGTTTAGCACCGGGGAGCTGTTTTTT; CDR3aa: CASSQEGGFSTGELFF
v_gene: TRBV6-5; j_gene: TRBJ1-5; d_gene: -; abundance: -; CDR3nt: TGTGCCAGCAGTTACAGTCCGGGGCAGCCCCAGCATTTT; CDR3aa: CASSYSPGQPQHF